The table lists the clone carrying this T cell receptor (beta chain) with many counts. Its antigen is not identified. The CDR3 is made up of 13 amino acids. Germline assignment: CDR1 MGHRA and CDR2 YSYEKL. The V gene lost 4 bases and the J gene lost 6 bases, with 11 bases spanning the gap. The assay was immunoSEQ multiplex PCR, and TCRdb's table has in-frame clones only and misses some. The table has over 300,000 clones, roughly 87% seen once. The sample comes from a study of shared clonotypes between healthy human individuals. Findings of the study overall: Non-shared clonotypes had lower generation probabilities than those shared by all four donors.

The receptor was derived from a man between 18 and 35 years old in good health. The sequenced sample was memory CD8+ T cells sorted from blood. Subset indicated: CD45RO+ cells pooled with CCR7-negative TemRA cells. This sequence joins TRBV4-1 and TRBJ2-3; no definite D call. The CDR3: CASSLAVLDTQYF. The CDR3 region has the DNA TGCGCCAGCAGCCTCGCGGTCCTGGATACGCAGTATTTT.